This T cell receptor beta chain stems from a study of human T cells and chemical hapten exposure. Across the study: Per-sample variation in TCR yield stemmed mainly from small pooled library volume differences.

Via MiXCR, TCRdb re-called the RACE reads, giving one row per CDR3 protein. Of 75,000 to 95,000 distinct CDR3 sequences listed, approximately 10% were seen once; the top ten hold roughly 2.3%. This sample's time point: patch test 2, 6 weeks after DPC sensitization. The treatment denotes: therapeutic diphenylcyclopropenone sensitization with weekly scalp DPC. Germline V lookup: CDR1 SGHTA, CDR2 FQGNSA. Trimming left V 1 base short and J 7 bases short, with 14 bases between. This CDR3 is 14 amino acids long. This specimen consisted of whole blood, obtained in connection with sensitization to the hapten diphenylcyclopropenone (DPC). This chain links TRBV7-2 with TRBJ2-7; D possibly corresponds to TRBD2 (6 bases). The TCR originated in a man in his forties with alopecia areata. Some clones in this sample may be carry-over from other donors' samples. The CDR3 DNA sequence: TGTGCCAGCAGCTTAGTCGGGGGTCGTGAAGAGCAGTACGTC. Its protein is CASSLVGGREEQYV.